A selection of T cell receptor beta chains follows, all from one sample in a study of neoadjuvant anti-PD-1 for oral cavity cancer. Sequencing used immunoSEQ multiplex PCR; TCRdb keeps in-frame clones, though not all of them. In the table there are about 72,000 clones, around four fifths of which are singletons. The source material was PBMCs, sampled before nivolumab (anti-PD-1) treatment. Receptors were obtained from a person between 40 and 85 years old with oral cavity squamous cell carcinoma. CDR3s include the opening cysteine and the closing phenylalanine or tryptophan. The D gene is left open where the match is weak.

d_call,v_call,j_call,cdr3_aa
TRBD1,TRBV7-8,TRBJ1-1,CASSRDSLKTEAFF
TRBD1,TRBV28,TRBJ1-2,CASSLKFDRVYGYTF
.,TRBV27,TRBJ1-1,CASTPRTRSEAFF
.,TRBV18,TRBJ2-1,CASSAIGPANEQFF
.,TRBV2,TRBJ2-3,CASSVRSWGTDTQYF
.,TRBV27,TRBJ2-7,CASSPARALSYEQYF
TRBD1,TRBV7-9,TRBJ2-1,CASSLGDRRAEQFF
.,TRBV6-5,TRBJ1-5,CASSYGAGIQPQHF
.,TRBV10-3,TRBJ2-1,CATRRREDDNEQFF
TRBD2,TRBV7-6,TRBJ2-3,CASSLIGLAGGTYTQYF
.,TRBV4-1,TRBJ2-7,CASSQDPRRGTASEQYF
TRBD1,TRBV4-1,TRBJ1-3,CASSLDRGTGNTIYF
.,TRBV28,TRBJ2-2,CASSSYGELFF
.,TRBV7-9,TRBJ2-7,CASSRHREHEQYF
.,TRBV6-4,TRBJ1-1,CASTAREGTEAFF
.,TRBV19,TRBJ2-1,CASSMYPFTSSYNEQFF
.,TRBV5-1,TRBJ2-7,CASSPSLPYEQYF
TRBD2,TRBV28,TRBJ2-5,CASSFPSGSKTQYF
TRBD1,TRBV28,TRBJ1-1,CASRLSGTGATEAFF
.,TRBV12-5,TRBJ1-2,CASGSPPHGYTF
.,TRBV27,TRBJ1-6,CASSPGGTYNSPLHF
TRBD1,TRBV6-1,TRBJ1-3,CASSLTGVGNTIYF
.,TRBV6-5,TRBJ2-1,CASSYGQGFGNEQFF
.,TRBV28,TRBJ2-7,CASMPGQSYEQYF
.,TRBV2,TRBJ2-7,CASRDTSYEQYF
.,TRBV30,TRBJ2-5,CAWSLEAVQETQYF
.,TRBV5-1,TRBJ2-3,CASALSPGTDTQYF
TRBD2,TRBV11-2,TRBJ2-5,CASSPGLAGQETQYF
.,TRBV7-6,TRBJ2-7,CASSPPDNKYEQYF
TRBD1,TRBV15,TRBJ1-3,CATHQQGAGNTIYF
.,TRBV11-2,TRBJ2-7,CASSHRDEQYF
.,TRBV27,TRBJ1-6,CASSLRHNSPLHF
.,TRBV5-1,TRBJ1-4,CASSLLPGEKLFF
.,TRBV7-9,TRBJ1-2,CASTQEIHGPRPNYGYTF
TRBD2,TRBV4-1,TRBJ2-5,CASSQVLAGGAQYF
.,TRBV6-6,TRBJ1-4,CASSSTPREKLFF
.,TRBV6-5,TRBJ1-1,CASSYTRQGLGTEAFF
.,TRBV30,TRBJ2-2,CAWSVQIRRELFF
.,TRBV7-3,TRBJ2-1,CASSLFEAPNEQFF
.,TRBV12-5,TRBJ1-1,CASGLVLSRGGTEAFF
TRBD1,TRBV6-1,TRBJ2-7,CASTPAGTGNHEQYF
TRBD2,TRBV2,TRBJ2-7,CASSPWTSGSTYEQYF
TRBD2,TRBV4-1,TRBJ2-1,CASSQVRNSGREQFF
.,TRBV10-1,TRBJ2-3,CASSEFAARVDTQYF
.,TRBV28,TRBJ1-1,CASSLSGGFGAFF
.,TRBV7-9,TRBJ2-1,CASTPGTLYNEQFF
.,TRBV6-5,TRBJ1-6,CASRGGWGNSPLHF
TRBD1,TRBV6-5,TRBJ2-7,CASSPGTGYEQYF
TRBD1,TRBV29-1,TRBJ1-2,CSVLDRPYGYTF
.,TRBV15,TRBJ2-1,CATSRDRAQARRSSYNEQFF
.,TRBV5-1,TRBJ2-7,CASSLAQREPYEQYF
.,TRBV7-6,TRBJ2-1,CASSSFDRVIGGNEQFF
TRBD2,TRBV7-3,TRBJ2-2,CASSPGGLAGLSGELFF
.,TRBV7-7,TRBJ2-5,CASSRQGGETQYF
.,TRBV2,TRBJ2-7,CASSAPQPLYEQYF
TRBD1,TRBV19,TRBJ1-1,CASRGIGTGVRDTEAFF
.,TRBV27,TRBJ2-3,CASSLGLYGSTDTQYF